One sample yielded the 10 T cell receptor beta chains listed below, sequenced in a study of shared clonotypes between healthy human individuals. Sequencing was performed with immunoSEQ multiplex PCR; in TCRdb, only in-frame clones are kept and a portion is missing. Among 1.5 million to 1.9 million clones, 95% to 99% were seen once, and the ten largest hold 0.45%. Sequencing used naive CD4+ T cells sorted from blood. Specified subset: CD45RA+ positively selected. Receptors originate from a man aged 25 to 40 in good health.

J is TRBJ2-1 and V is TRBV2; D is ambiguous. The length of the CDR3 is 12 residues. CDR1 and CDR2 from the germline V gene are SNHLY and FYNNEI. The V end was cut by 4 bases, the J end by 7 bases, with 8 bases between. Here the CDR3 reads CASSVLWNEQFF. DNA for the CDR3: TGTGCCAGCAGTGTACTGTGGAATGAGCAGTTCTTC.

This sequence joins TRBV9 and TRBJ1-2; the D is unclear. The V end was cut by 0 bases, the J end by 4 bases, with 10 bases between. The germline V gene has CDR1 SGDLS and CDR2 YYNGEE. This CDR3 spans 14 amino acids. The CDR3 bases are TGTGCCAGCAGCGTAGCTGCGGAGTTCTATGGCTACACCTTC. It encodes CASSVAAEFYGYTF.

This clone was detected only once. This chain links TRBV19 with TRBJ2-7, with 7 bases lining up with TRBD1. This CDR3 has 12 amino acids. The J segment lost 1 base and the V segment lost 10 bases, leaving 4 bases of the junction unmatched. From germline, CDR1 is LNHDA and CDR2 SQIVND (reference sequence). The CDR3 DNA is TGTGCCACCCAGGACAGGTCCTACGAGCAGTACTTC. Translating it yields CATQDRSYEQYF.

The V and J genes are TRBV28 and TRBJ2-1; D gene unclear. Germline CDR1 is MDHEN and CDR2 is SYDVKM. Trimming left V 2 bases short and J 9 bases short, with 8 bases between. This CDR3 comprises 12 residues. Here the CDR3 reads CASSLGVGEQFF. For the CDR3, the DNA is TGTGCCAGCAGTTTAGGGGTAGGTGAGCAGTTCTTC. Supplemented by reference TRBV28 and TRBJ2-1, the full variable domain reads DVKVTQSSRYLVKRTGEKVFLECVQDMDHENMFWYRQDPGLGLRLIYFSYDVKMKEKGDIPEGYSVSREKKERFSLILESASTNQTSMYLCASSLGVGEQFFGPGTRLTVL.

The gene calls are TRBV14 and TRBJ1-5; D perhaps matches TRBD1 (6 bases). V was cut by 3 bases and J by 10 bases, with 16 bases left in between. CDR1 is SGHDN and CDR2 is FVKESK in the germline V gene. The CDR3 covers 14 residues. In DNA, the CDR3 is TGTGCCAGCAGCCAGAGTAACAGGGAAACCCCCCAGCATTTT. Its protein is CASSQSNRETPQHF.

The chain recombines TRBV4-3 with TRBJ2-3; either TRBD1 or TRBD2 may fit D (6 bases each). The CDR3 contains 16 residues. Germline V gives CDR1 LGHNA, CDR2 YSLEER. V was shortened by 0 bases and J by 2 bases, with 12 bases between the two germline ends. The CDR3 bases are TGCGCCAGCAGCCAAGAGGAGGGGGTGGCCACAGATACGCAGTATTTT. Translation: CASSQEEGVATDTQYF.

The V gene is TRBV6-1, the J gene TRBJ2-3, with D perhaps TRBD2 (6 bases). The CDR3 totals 16 residues. Germline loops: CDR1 MNHNS, CDR2 SASEGT. Trimming removed 1 base at V and 2 bases at J, with 13 bases between. CDR3 nucleotides: TGTGCCAGCAGTGAAGGACCGGGACTCGTCACAGATACGCAGTATTTT. As protein: CASSEGPGLVTDTQYF.

This sequence joins TRBV9 and TRBJ2-7, with D possibly TRBD2 on 7 matching bases. This CDR3 is built from 16 residues. Germline V gives CDR1 SGDLS, CDR2 YYNGEE. Trimming took off 3 bases at V and 0 bases at J, with 16 bases between the two ends. The CDR3 bases are TGTGCCAGCAGCGACCAGATAGGGGGGGCCTCCTACGAGCAGTACTTC. It is translated as CASSDQIGGASYEQYF.

The chain is built from TRBV6-6 and TRBJ1-4; D call uncertain. CDR3 size: 13 residues. Trimming shortened V by 6 bases and J by 4 bases, and 9 bases separated the two germline ends. CDR1 is MNHNY and CDR2 is SVGAGI in the germline V gene (reference sequence). The CDR3, as DNA: TGTGCCAGCAGCCCAAACAGTAATGAAAAACTGTTTTTT. It specifies CASSPNSNEKLFF.

This sequence joins TRBV9 and TRBJ2-5; 9 bases match TRBD2. V shed 1 base and J 5 bases; nucleotides not matched to a gene: 6. The V gene's germline CDR1 is SGDLS and CDR2 YYNGEE. The CDR3 loop spans 15 amino acids. The CDR3 region is CASSVTSGYGETQYF. In DNA, the CDR3 is TGTGCCAGCAGCGTAACTAGCGGGTACGGTGAGACCCAGTACTTC.